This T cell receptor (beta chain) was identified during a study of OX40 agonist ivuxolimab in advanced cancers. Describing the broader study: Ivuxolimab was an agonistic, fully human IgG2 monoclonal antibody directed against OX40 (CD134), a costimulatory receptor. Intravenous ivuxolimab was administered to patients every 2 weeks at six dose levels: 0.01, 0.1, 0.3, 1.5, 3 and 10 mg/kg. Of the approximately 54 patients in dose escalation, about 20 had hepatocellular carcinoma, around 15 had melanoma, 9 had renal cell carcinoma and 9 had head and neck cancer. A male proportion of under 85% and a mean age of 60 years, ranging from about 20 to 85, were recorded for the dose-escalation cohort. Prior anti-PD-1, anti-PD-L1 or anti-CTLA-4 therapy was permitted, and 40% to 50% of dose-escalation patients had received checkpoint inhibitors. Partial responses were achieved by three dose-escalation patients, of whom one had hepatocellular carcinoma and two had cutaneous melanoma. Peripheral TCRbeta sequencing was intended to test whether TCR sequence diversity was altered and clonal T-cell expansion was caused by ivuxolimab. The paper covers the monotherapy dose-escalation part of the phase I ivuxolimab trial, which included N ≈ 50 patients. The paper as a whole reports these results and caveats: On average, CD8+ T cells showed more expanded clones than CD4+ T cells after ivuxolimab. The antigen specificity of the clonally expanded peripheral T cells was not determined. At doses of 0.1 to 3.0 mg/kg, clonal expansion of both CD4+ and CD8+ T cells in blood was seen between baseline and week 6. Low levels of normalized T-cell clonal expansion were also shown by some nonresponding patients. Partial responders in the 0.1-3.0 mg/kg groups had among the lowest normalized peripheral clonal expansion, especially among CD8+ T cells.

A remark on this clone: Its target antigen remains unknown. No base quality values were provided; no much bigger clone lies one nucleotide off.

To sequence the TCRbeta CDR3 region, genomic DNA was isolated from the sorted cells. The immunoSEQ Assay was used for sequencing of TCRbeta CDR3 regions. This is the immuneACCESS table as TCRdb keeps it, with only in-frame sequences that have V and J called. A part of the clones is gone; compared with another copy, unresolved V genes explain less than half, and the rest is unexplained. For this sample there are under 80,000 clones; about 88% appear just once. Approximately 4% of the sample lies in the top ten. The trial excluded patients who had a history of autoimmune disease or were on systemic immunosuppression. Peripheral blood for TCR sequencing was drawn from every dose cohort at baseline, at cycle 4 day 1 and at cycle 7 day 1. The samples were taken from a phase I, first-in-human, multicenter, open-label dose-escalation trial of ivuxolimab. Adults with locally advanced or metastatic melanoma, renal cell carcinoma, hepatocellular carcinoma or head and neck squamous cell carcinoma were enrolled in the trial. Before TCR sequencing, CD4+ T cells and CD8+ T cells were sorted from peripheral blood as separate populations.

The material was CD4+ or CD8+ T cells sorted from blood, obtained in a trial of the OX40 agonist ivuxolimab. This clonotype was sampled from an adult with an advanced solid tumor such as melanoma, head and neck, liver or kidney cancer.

The CDR3 protein: CASSLFRPRETQYF. The bases are TGTGCCAGCAGCTTATTCAGGCCGCGAGAGACCCAGTACTTC. The chain is assembled from TRBV13 and TRBJ2-5; the D gene remains uncertain. The CDR3 contains 14 residues, cysteine and phenylalanine counted. Solely the CDR3 DNA is kept, with 42 bases framed from the first base. V and J lose 2 bases and 4 bases, and a span of 11 bases separates them. Per the germline V gene (reference sequence), PRHDT is the CDR1 and FYEKMQ is the CDR2.